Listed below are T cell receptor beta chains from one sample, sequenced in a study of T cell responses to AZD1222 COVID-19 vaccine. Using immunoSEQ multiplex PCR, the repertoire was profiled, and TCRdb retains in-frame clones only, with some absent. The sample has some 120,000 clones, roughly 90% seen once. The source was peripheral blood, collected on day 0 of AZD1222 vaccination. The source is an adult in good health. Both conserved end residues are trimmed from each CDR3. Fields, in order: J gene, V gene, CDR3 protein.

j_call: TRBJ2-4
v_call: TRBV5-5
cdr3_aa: ASSPPGQGRSKNIQY

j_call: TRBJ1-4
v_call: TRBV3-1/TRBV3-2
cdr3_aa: ASSQRWGNEKLF

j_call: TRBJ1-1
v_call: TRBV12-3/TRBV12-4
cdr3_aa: ASSFTRNTEAF

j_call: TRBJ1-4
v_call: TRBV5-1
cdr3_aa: ASSRNRDEKLF

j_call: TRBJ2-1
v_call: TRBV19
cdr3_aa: ASENWRNEQF

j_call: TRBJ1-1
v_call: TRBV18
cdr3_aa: ASSPKSGAEAF

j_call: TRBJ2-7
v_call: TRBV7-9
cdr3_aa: ASSLVPGTRDEQY

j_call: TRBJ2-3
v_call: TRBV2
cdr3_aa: ASSAETGHTDTQY

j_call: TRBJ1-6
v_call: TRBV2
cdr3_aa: ASSDRTSPLH

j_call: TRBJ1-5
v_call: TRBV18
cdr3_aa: ASSPPGGTNQPQH

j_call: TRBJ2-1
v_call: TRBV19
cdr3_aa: ATSDRAFFRNEQF

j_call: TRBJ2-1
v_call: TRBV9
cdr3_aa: ASSVAGSDYNEQF

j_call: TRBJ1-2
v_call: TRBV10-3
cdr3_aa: AISEGGYGYT

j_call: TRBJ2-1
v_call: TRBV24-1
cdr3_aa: ATSDWNSGRPRYNEQF

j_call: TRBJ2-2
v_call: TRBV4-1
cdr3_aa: ASSQGGLAGVGTGELF

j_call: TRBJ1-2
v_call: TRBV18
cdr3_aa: ASSPAPQGGNGYT

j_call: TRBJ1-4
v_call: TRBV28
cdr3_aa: ASSSTGWDEKLF

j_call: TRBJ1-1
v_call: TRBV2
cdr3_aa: ASSDPRSGRSFEAF

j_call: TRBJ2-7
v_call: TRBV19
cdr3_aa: ASRGPGLAGGRQY

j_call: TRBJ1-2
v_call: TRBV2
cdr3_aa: ASSGLVRYGYT

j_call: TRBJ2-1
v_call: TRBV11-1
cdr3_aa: ASSPRTSGSGEQF

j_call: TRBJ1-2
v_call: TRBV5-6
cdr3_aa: ASSRDATGNYGYT

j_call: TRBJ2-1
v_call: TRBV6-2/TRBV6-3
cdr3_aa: ASSSPNWGTLQISSYNEQF

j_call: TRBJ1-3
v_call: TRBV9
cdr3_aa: ASSADTTSGNTIY

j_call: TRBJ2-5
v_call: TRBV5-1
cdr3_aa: ASGQTSQETQY

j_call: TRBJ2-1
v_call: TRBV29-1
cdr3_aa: SASGTGYNSYNEQF

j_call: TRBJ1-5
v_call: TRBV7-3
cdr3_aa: ASSTGNQPQH

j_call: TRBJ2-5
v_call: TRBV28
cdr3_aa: ASRPQGAQETQY

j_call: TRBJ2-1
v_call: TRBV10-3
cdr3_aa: AISAVGLAGLNEQF

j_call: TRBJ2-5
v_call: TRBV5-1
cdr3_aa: ASSFDQETQY

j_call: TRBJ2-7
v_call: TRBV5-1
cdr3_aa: ASSRDFYEQY

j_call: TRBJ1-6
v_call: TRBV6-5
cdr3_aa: ASSYRFGQLNSPLH